Below, 5 T cell receptor beta chains from the same sample are listed, as sequenced in a study of T cell repertoires in aging, cancer and after chemotherapy. TCR beta rearrangements were amplified from peripheral blood genomic DNA. Multiplex touch-down PCR with TRB-A/B primers amplified rearranged V-D-J TRB sequences. Each CDR3 protein gets one entry after TCRdb re-called the multiplex PCR reads with MiXCR. Among 19,000 or so distinct CDR3 sequences, 37% were seen once, and the ten largest hold 17%. The sample taken for sequencing was blood. These receptors all come from a human donor with a solid tumor.

This clonotype was observed a handful of times. The gene calls are TRBV5-6 and TRBJ1-3, with a tentative D call TRBD1 (6 bases). Trimming shortened V by 4 bases and J by 2 bases, and 13 bases separated the two germline ends. Germline V gene sequence: CDR1 SGHDT, CDR2 YYEEEE. This CDR3 is 15 amino acids long. CDR3 loop: CASSVPNRAGNTIYF. The DNA for the CDR3 is TGTGCCAGCAGCGTACCAAACAGGGCTGGAAACACCATATATTTT.

A few counts support this clonotype. The CDR3 is CASSPRGLTDTQYF. The DNA of the CDR3 is TGTGCCAGCTCACCTAGGGGGCTCACAGATACGCAGTATTTT. The chain joins TRBV18 to TRBJ2-3; TRBD1 matches at 7 bases. Germline V lookup: CDR1 KGHSH, CDR2 LQKENI. Trimming cost V 3 bases and J 2 bases; bases outside gene matches: 2. The CDR3 extends over 14 amino acids.

By proportion, this clonotype is medium-sized. V usage is TRBV19 and J usage is TRBJ2-3; 9 nucleotides align to TRBD1. The CDR3 consists of 17 residues. Germline V lookup: CDR1 LNHDA, CDR2 SQIVND (reference sequence). Germline trimming cut 5 bases from V and 1 base from J; bases unmatched to any gene: 10. The CDR3 here is CASSPGQGNPRTDTQYF. The CDR3 coding sequence is TGTGCCAGTAGTCCCGGACAGGGGAACCCACGCACAGATACGCAGTATTTT.

This sequence joins TRBV5-1 and TRBJ2-2; D is perhaps TRBD1 (5 bases). The length of the CDR3 is 13 residues. The V end lost 5 bases, the J end lost 8 bases, and 13 bases lay between the germline ends. CDR1 is SGHRS and CDR2 is YFSETQ in the germline V gene. The CDR3 reads CASRGAAGGELFF. CDR3 nucleotides: TGCGCCAGCAGAGGGGCAGCCGGGGGGGAGCTGTTTTTT.

The J gene is TRBJ2-4, the V gene TRBV6-6; D not certain. Deletions cut 0 bases from V and 9 bases from J, with 3 bases between. CDR3 length: 11 amino acids. Germline values: CDR1 MNHNY, CDR2 SVGAGI (reference sequence). The CDR3 loop reads CASSYSSIQYF. In DNA, the CDR3 is TGTGCCAGCAGTTACTCGTCCATTCAGTACTTC.